A selection of T cell receptor beta chains follows, all from one sample in a study of blood T cell repertoires in COVID-19. Sequenced by immunoSEQ multiplex PCR; TCRdb stores in-frame clones only, minus some. Seen here are around 250,000 clones, approximately 80% observed once, and the top ten hold approximately 1.9%. Sequencing was performed on peripheral blood. These receptors were obtained from an elderly woman with acute or convalescent COVID-19. Each CDR3 is given with its conserved first and last residue. D genes are given only for firm matches. Expanded clones get a size class; other rows say once, few or many, or leave the size out.

size	V	D	J	DNA	CDR3
-	TRBV9	-	TRBJ1-2	TGTGCCAGCAGCGTAGGAGGGACTTCCAACTATGGCTACACCTTC	CASSVGGTSNYGYTF
few	TRBV2	-	TRBJ2-7	TGTGCCAGCAGCGAAATGGGGACTGTTTACTACGAGCAGTACTTC	CASSEMGTVYYEQYF
-	TRBV19	-	TRBJ1-5	TGTGCCAGTAGCCCCCGCGGGTGGAATCAGCCCCAGCATTTT	CASSPRGWNQPQHF
-	TRBV2	-	TRBJ1-4	TGTGCCGGAACAGGCGCAACTAATGAAAAACTGTTTTTT	CAGTGATNEKLFF
-	TRBV19	TRBD1	TRBJ2-2	TGTGCCAGTAGATCGTCTTATCGGGGGACAGGGAACACCGGGGAGCTGTTTTTT	CASRSSYRGTGNTGELFF
-	TRBV11-2	TRBD2	TRBJ2-1	TGTGCCAGCAGCTTAGTAGGTAGCGGGAGAGTCTACAATGAGCAGTTCTTC	CASSLVGSGRVYNEQFF
-	TRBV27	-	TRBJ1-3	TGTGCCAGCAGTTTATCGGGGGGCTCTGGAAACACCATATATTTT	CASSLSGGSGNTIYF
-	TRBV24-1	TRBD1	TRBJ1-5	TGTGCCACCAGTGATTTGAGTGGACAGGGGGTCAATCAGCCCCAGCATTTT	CATSDLSGQGVNQPQHF
few	TRBV29-1	TRBD1	TRBJ1-2	TGCAGCGTACGGACAGGGGGCGCCGCCGGTGGCTACACCTTC	CSVRTGGAAGGYTF
-	TRBV9	TRBD1	TRBJ1-2	TGTGCCAGCAGCCCAAATACAGGGGGGAGCTATGGCTACACCTTC	CASSPNTGGSYGYTF
-	TRBV29-1	TRBD1	TRBJ1-5	TGCAGCGTTCGGGACAGAGACCTCAATCAGCCCCAGCATTTT	CSVRDRDLNQPQHF
-	TRBV21-1	-	TRBJ1-6	TGTGCCAGCAGCACTGCGAATTCACCCCTCCACTTT	CASSTANSPLHF
-	TRBV19	-	TRBJ2-1	TGTGCCAGTAGTTATCAGAACAATGAGCAGTTCTTC	CASSYQNNEQFF
-	TRBV18	TRBD1	TRBJ1-5	TGTGCCAGCTCACGGGACAGGGATCAGCCCCAGCATTTT	CASSRDRDQPQHF
-	TRBV7-8	TRBD1	TRBJ1-5	TGTGCCAGCAGCTTGGGACAGGGCCATCAGCCCCAGCATTTT	CASSLGQGHQPQHF
-	TRBV11-3	TRBD1	TRBJ2-3	TGTGCCAGCAGTAGACAGGGTCAAAACACAGATACGCAGTATTTT	CASSRQGQNTDTQYF
-	TRBV5-8	-	TRBJ2-3	TGTGCCAGCAGCTTGGGATCGGGATCGCTAACAGATACGCAGTATTTT	CASSLGSGSLTDTQYF
-	TRBV7-2	TRBD2	TRBJ2-5	TGTGCCAGCAGCTTAGGTTTAGCGGGGCAAGAGACCCAGTACTTC	CASSLGLAGQETQYF
-	TRBV29-1	-	TRBJ1-1	TGCAGCGCCGACAGATCGAACACTGAAGCTTTCTTT	CSADRSNTEAFF
few	TRBV5-1	-	TRBJ1-6	TGCGCCAGCAGCTTGGCCGGGCGGACAAGCTCCTATAATTCACCCCTCCACTTT	CASSLAGRTSSYNSPLHF
-	TRBV6-2/TRBV6-3	-	TRBJ1-2	TGTGCCAGCAGTTCGGCAGGGGCCTATGGCTACACCTTC	CASSSAGAYGYTF
-	TRBV19	-	TRBJ1-2	TGTGCCAGTAGTATAGGAGAAGTAAGGGGTTCACGTGGCTACACCTTC	CASSIGEVRGSRGYTF
-	TRBV7-2	TRBD1	TRBJ2-4	TGTGCCAGCAGCCGCACCGGGACAGGGTTGAACATTCAGTACTTC	CASSRTGTGLNIQYF
-	TRBV5-1	-	TRBJ2-5	TGCGCCAGCAGGGGGGCCGGGCAAGAGACCCAGTACTTC	CASRGAGQETQYF
-	TRBV6-6	-	TRBJ1-1	TGTGCCAGCAAGATGGACAGCTTTAACACTGAAGCTTTCTTT	CASKMDSFNTEAFF
-	TRBV2	-	TRBJ2-3	TGTGCCAGCAGTGAAGGACAGGATACGCAGTATTTT	CASSEGQDTQYF
-	TRBV7-9	-	TRBJ1-4	TGTGCCAGCAGCTTGACCGGGAGTGAAAAACTGTTTTTT	CASSLTGSEKLFF
few	TRBV7-8	TRBD2	TRBJ2-1	TGTGCCAGCAGCTTAAGGGCTAGCGGGAGTACGGCCTACAATGAGCAGTTCTTC	CASSLRASGSTAYNEQFF
-	TRBV28	-	TRBJ1-3	TGTGCCAGCAGTCCCCCGACAGGCCGCTCTGGAAACACCATATATTTT	CASSPPTGRSGNTIYF
-	TRBV9	-	TRBJ2-2	TGTGCCAGCAGCGTCGGCGGGCGGACAGTGGTCCCCTCGGGCACCGGGGAGCTGTTTTTT	CASSVGGRTVVPSGTGELFF
-	TRBV6-5	-	TRBJ1-3	TGTGCCAGCAGTTACTCCCGGACTCCTGGAAACACCATATATTTT	CASSYSRTPGNTIYF